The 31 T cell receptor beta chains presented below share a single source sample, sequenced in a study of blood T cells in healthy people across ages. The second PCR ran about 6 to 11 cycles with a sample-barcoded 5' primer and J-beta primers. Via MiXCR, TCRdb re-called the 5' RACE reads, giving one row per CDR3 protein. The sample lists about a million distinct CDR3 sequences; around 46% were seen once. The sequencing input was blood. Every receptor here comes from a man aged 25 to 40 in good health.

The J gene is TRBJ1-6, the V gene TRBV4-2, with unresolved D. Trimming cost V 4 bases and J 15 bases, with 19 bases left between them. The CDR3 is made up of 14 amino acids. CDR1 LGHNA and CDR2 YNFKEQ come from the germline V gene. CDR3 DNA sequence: TGTGCCAGCAGCCCAATTGAATCACATCGGCGCCTCCACTTT. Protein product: CASSPIESHRRLHF.

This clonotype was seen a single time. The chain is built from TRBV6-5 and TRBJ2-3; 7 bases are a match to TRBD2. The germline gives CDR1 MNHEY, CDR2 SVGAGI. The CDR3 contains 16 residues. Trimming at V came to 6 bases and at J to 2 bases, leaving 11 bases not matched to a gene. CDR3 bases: TGTGCCAGCAGACCCGGGAGGCAGTTGAACACAGATACGCAGTATTTT. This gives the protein CASRPGRQLNTDTQYF.

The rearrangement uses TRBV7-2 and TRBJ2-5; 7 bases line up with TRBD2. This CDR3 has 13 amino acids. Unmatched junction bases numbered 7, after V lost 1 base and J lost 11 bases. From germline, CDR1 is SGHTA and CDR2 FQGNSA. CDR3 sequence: CASSLVIGREQYF. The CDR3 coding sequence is TGTGCCAGCAGCTTAGTTATAGGGAGGGAGCAGTACTTC.

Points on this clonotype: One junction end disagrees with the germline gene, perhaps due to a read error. The CDR3 DNA reads as TGTACCAGCAGCATTAGGGGAGGAAACATTCAGTACTTC. Its translation is CTSSIRGGNIQYF. The V and J genes are TRBV12-3 or TRBV12-4 and TRBJ2-4; D is possibly TRBD2 (6 bases). The CDR3 covers 13 residues.

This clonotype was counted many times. The CDR3 sequence is CSAIAGTGTDTQYF. DNA for the CDR3: TGCAGTGCGATCGCCGGGACAGGCACAGATACGCAGTATTTT. The chain has TRBV20-1 and TRBJ2-3; 7 nucleotides agree with TRBD1. The ends lost 6 bases at V and 1 base at J; junction bases unmatched: 7. Looked up from germline, CDR1 is DFQATT and CDR2 is SNEGSKA (reference sequence). The CDR3 is 14 amino acids.

This chain's CDR3 is CASSLRGSPLHF. For the CDR3, the DNA is TGTGCCAGCAGTTTACGGGGTTCACCCCTCCACTTT. The V call is TRBV28, the J call TRBJ1-6; no clear D gene. CDR1 is MDHEN, CDR2 SYDVKM, per germline. Trimming removed 2 bases from V and 9 bases from J, with 5 bases in between. The CDR3 totals 12 residues.

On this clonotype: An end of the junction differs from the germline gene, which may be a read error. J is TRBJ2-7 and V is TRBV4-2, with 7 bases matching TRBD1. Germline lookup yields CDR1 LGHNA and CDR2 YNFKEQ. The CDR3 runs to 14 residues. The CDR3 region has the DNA TGTGCCAGCAGCCCCCGGGACAGCTCCCACGAGCAGTACTTC. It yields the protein CASSPRDSSHEQYF.

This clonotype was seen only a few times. The CDR3 coding sequence is TGTGCCAGCAGACCCGCGGGGAGCACAGATACGCAGTATTTT. As protein: CASRPAGSTDTQYF. This rearrangement joins TRBV12-3 or TRBV12-4 to TRBJ2-3, with D maybe TRBD2 (6 bases). V lost 6 bases, J lost 0 bases, and 10 bases lay in between. The length of the CDR3 is 14 residues.

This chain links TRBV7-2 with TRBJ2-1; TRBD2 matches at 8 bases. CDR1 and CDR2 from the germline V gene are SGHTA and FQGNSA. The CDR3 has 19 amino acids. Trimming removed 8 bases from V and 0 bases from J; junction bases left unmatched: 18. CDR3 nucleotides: TGTGCCAGCTTGGGTTCTAGCGGGTACCGAAGCAGCTCCTACAATGAGCAGTTCTTC. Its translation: CASLGSSGYRSSSYNEQFF.

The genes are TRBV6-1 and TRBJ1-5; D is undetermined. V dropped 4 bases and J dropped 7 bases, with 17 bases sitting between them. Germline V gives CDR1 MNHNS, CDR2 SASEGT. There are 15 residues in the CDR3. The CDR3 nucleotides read TGTGCCAGCAGTGGAAGCACCCTAGCGGCCCAGCCCCAGCATTTT. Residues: CASSGSTLAAQPQHF.

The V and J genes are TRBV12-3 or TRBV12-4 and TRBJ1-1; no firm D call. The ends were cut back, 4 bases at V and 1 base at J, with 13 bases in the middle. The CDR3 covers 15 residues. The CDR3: CASSYGETANTEAFF. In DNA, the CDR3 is TGTGCCAGCAGTTACGGGGAGACGGCGAACACTGAAGCTTTCTTT.

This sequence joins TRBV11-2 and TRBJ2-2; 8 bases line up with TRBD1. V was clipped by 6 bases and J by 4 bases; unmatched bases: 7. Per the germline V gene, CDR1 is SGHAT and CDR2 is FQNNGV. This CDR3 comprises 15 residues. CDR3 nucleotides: TGTGCCAGCAGGCGATCAGGGGGCGGCACCGGGGAGCTGTTTTTT. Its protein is CASRRSGGGTGELFF. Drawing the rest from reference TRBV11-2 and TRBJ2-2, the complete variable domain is EAGVAQSPRYKIIEKRQSVAFWCNPISGHATLYWYQQILGQGPKLLIQFQNNGVVDDSQLPKDRFSAERLKGVDSTLKIQPAKLEDSAVYLCASRRSGGGTGELFFGEGSRLTVL.

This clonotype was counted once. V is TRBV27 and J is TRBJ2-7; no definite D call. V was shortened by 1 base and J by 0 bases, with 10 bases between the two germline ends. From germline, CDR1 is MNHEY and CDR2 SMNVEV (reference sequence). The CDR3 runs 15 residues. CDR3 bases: TGTGCCAGCAGTTTATATACCTGCAGCTCCTACGAGCAGTACTTC. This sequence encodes CASSLYTCSSYEQYF.

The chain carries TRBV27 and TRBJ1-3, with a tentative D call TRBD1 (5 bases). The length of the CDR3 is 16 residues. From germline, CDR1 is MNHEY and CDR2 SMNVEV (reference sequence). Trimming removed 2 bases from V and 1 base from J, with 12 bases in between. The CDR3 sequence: CASSLKGQGSGNTIYF. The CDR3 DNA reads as TGTGCCAGCAGTTTAAAGGGCCAGGGTTCTGGAAACACCATATATTTT.

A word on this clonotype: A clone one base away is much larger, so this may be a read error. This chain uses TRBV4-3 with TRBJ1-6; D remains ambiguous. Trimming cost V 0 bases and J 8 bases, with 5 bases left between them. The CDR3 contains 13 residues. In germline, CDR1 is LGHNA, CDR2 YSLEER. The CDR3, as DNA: TGCGCCAGCAGCCAAGATCTGGATTCACCCCTCCACTTT. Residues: CASSQDLDSPLHF.

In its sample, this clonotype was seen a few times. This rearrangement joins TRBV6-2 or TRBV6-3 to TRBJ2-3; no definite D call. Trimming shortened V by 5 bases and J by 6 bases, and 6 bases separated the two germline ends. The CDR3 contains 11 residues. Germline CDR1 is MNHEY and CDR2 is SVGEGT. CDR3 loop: CASSREDTQYF. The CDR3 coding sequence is TGTGCCAGCAGTCGCGAGGATACGCAGTATTTT.

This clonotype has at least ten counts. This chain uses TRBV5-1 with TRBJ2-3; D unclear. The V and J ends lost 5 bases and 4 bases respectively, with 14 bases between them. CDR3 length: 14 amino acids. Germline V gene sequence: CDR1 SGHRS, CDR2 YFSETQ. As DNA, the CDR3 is TGCGCCAGCAGTCCTGACTTCGCCGCAGATACGCAGTATTTT. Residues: CASSPDFAADTQYF.

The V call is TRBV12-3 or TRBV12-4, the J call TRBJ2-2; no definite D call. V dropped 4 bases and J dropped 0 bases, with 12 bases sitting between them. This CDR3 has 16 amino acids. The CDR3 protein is CASSSFWASNTGELFF. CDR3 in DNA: TGTGCCAGCAGTTCATTTTGGGCCTCGAACACCGGGGAGCTGTTTTTT.

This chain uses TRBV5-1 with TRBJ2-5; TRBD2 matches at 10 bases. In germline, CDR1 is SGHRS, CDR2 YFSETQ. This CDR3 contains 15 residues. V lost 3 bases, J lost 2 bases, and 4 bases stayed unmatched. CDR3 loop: CASSSGTSEQETQYF. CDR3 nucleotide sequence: TGCGCCAGCAGCTCCGGGACTAGCGAACAAGAGACCCAGTACTTC.

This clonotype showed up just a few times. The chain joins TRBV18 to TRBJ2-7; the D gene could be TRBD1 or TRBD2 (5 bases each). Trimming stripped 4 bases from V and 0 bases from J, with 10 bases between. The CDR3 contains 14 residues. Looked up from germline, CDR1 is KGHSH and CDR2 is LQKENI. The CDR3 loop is CASSRDDGSYEQYF. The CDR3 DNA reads TGTGCCAGCTCACGGGACGATGGCTCCTACGAGCAGTACTTC.

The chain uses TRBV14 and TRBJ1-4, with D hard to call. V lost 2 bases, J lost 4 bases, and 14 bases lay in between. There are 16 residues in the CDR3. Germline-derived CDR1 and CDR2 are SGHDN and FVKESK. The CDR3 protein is CASSQNAGIRNEKLFF. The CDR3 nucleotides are TGTGCCAGCAGCCAAAATGCGGGGATCCGTAATGAAAAACTGTTTTTT. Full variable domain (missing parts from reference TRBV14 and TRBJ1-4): EAGVTQFPSHSVIEKGQTVTLRCDPISGHDNLYWYRRVMGKEIKFLLHFVKESKQDESGMPNNRFLAERTGGTYSTLKVQPAELEDSGVYFCASSQNAGIRNEKLFFGSGTQLSVL.

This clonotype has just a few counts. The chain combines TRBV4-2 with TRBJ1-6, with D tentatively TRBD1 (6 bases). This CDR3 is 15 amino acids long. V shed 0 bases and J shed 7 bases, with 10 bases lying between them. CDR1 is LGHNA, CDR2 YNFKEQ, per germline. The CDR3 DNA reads TGTGCCAGCAGCCAAGAGTTCAGGGGAAATTCACCCCTCCACTTT. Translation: CASSQEFRGNSPLHF.

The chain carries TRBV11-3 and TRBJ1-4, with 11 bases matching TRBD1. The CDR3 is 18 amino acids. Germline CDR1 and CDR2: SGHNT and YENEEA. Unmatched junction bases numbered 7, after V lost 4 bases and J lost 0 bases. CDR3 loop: CASSSGTGGQATNEKLFF. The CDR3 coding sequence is TGTGCCAGCAGCTCCGGGACAGGGGGGCAAGCAACTAATGAAAAACTGTTTTTT.

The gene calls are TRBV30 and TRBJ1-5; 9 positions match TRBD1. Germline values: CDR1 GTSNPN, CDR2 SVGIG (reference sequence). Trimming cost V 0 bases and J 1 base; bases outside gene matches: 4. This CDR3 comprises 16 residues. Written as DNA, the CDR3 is TGTGCCTGGAGTGTTACAGGGGGCATGAGCAATCAGCCCCAGCATTTT. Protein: CAWSVTGGMSNQPQHF.

The CDR3 region is CASLSQSTDTQYF. The CDR3, as DNA: TGTGCCAGCTTGTCCCAGTCCACAGATACGCAGTATTTT. V gene TRBV7-2 combines with J gene TRBJ2-3; D gene ambiguous. CDR1 is SGHTA and CDR2 is FQGNSA in the germline V gene. The CDR3 runs 13 residues. V dropped 8 bases and J dropped 2 bases, with 11 bases sitting between them.

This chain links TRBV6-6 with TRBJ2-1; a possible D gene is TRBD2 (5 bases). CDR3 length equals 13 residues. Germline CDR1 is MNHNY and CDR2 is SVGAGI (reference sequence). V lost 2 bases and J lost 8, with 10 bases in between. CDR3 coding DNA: TGTGCCAGCAGTTACAACGGGGTTTATGAGCAGTTCTTC. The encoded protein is CASSYNGVYEQFF.

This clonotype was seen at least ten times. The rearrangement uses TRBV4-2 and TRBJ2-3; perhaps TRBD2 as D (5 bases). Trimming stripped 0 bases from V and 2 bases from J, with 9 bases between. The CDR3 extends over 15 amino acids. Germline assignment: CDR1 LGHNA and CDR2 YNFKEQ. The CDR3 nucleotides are TGTGCCAGCAGCCAAGAAAGGCTAGCCACAGATACGCAGTATTTT. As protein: CASSQERLATDTQYF.

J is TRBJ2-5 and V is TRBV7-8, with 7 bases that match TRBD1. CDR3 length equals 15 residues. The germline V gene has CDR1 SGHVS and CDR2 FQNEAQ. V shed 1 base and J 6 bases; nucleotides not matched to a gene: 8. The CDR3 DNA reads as TGTGCCAGCAGCTTAGGGGCAGGGGGAGAAAAGACCCAGTACTTC. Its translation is CASSLGAGGEKTQYF.

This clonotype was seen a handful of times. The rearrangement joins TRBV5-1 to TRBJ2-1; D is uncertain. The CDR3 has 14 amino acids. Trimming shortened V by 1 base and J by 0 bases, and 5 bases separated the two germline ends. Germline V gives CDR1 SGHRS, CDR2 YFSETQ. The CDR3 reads CASSLRRSYNEQFF. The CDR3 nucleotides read TGCGCCAGCAGCTTGCGCCGCTCCTACAATGAGCAGTTCTTC.

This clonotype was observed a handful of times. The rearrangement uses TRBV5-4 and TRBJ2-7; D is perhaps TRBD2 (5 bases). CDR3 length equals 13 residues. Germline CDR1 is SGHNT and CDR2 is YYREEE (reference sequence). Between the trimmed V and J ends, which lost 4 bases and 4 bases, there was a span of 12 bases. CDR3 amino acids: CASSRGREYEQYF. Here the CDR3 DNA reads TGTGCCAGCAGCCGCGGACGGGAATACGAGCAGTACTTC.

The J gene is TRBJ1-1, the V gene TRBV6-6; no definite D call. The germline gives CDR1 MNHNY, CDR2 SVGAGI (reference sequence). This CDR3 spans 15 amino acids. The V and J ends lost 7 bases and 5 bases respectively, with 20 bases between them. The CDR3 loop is CASIFGLSETTEAFF. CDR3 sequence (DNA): TGTGCCAGCATCTTCGGGCTGAGTGAAACGACTGAAGCTTTCTTT.